This T cell receptor beta chain is from a study of chemoradiotherapy in HPV16-positive cancers. Study-wide results and caveats: Better recurrence-free survival went with HPV-responsive T-cell expansion in HPV16-positive patients. Only a couple of HPV16-positive patients supplied the functional HPV-specificity definition. Candidate HPV-specific clones and E7-related TCR motifs grew in tumor during treatment.

Assay: immunoSEQ multiplex PCR; the TCRdb copy retains only in-frame clones and omits some. The table includes 14,000 or so clones, around nine tenths detected once. Repeated repertoire sampling spanned the course of chemoradiotherapy. Only one count was recorded for this clone. The antigen is not known. This material consisted of tumor tissue, taken from a patient who underwent chemoradiotherapy. The receptor's source is a human donor with HPV-associated anogenital cancer.

The CDR3 spells CASSLSHTTGQQETQYF. CDR3 DNA sequence: TGTGCCAGCAGCCTGTCACATACGACAGGACAACAAGAGACCCAGTACTTC. The chain links TRBV13 to TRBJ2-5, with a possible D match to TRBD1 (6 bases). The CDR3 has 17 residues. Germline V lookup: CDR1 PRHDT, CDR2 FYEKMQ (reference sequence). V lost 5 bases and J lost 2, with 21 bases in between.